Shown below are 2 T cell receptor beta chains from a single sample sequenced in a study of shared clonotypes between healthy human individuals. The method was immunoSEQ multiplex PCR; TCRdb's version includes in-frame clones alone and lacks a portion of them. The table has some 2,400,000 clones, approximately 94% seen once; the top ten hold about 0.13%. Sequencing was done on a sample of naive CD4+ T cells sorted from blood. Subset denoted: CD45RA+ positively selected. These receptors came from a man aged 18 to 35 in good health.

The DNA for the CDR3 is TGTGCCCAGGGTTATCAGCCCCAGCATTTT. Translated, it gives CAQGYQPQHF. This rearrangement joins TRBV7-7 to TRBJ1-5; the D gene is possibly TRBD1 (5 bases). The CDR3 has 10 amino acids. Germline V gene lookup returns CDR1 SSHAT and CDR2 FNYEAQ (reference sequence). V gave up 11 bases and J gave up 5 bases, with 7 bases separating them.

V usage is TRBV6-1 and J usage is TRBJ2-7; either TRBD1 or TRBD2 may fit D (5 bases each). CDR1 and CDR2 from the germline V gene are MNHNS and SASEGT. Trimming took off 2 bases at V and 5 bases at J, with 13 bases between the two ends. This CDR3 spans 14 amino acids. The CDR3 sequence is CASSERSQGDEQYF. In nucleotides, the CDR3 is TGTGCCAGCAGTGAAAGAAGCCAGGGAGACGAGCAGTACTTC.